This T cell receptor beta chain was recorded in a study of neurological immune-mediated disorders. Study-wide results and caveats: The absence of shared CDR3 amino acid sequences among expanded clones across subjects suggests private repertoires in all groups.

Time point noted: technical triplicate 2. Unsorted libraries were generated from 2 million PBMCs held at -80 degrees C. Sequencing runs each generated in excess of 180 million TCR-beta sequences derived from 15-18 subjects. TCRdb analysed the 5' RACE reads with MiXCR anew, one entry per CDR3 protein. The sample carries more than 55,000 distinct CDR3 sequences, under 30% recorded once. This clonotype occurred many times. Its specificity is not known. Germline-derived CDR1 and CDR2 are MNHEY and SMNVEV (reference sequence). Deletions cut 2 bases from V and 2 bases from J, with 6 bases between. This CDR3 spans 13 amino acids.

J is TRBJ2-5 and V is TRBV27; D gene uncertain. The receptor was isolated from a man in his 60s with HTLV-1-associated myelopathy (HAM/TSP). The sample taken for sequencing was PBMCs. Here the CDR3 reads CASSLNGQETQYF. In DNA form, the CDR3 reads TGTGCCAGCAGTTTAAACGGACAAGAGACCCAGTACTTC.